Below are 13 T cell receptor beta chains sequenced from a single sample in a study of blood T cell repertoires in COVID-19. Profiled with immunoSEQ multiplex PCR; TCRdb holds only in-frame clones, not every one. Found here are 350,000 or so clones, around 83% of them singletons; the top ten hold about 3%. The sample consisted of peripheral blood. The source is a man younger than 45 with active or convalescent COVID-19.

This sequence joins TRBV30 and TRBJ2-3; 9 nucleotides agree with TRBD2. CDR3 length equals 14 residues. V dropped 4 bases and J dropped 2; count of bases not matched to a gene: 4. In germline, CDR1 is GTSNPN, CDR2 SVGIG (reference sequence). The CDR3 nucleotides read TGTGCCTGGACTAGCGGGACCTACACAGATACGCAGTATTTT. This codes for CAWTSGTYTDTQYF. Using reference TRBV30 and TRBJ2-3 for the parts outside the CDR3, the full variable domain is SQTIHQWPATLVQPVGSPLSLECTVEGTSNPNLYWYRQAAGRGLQLLFYSVGIGQISSEVPQNLSASRPQDRQFILSSKKLLLSDSGFYLCAWTSGTYTDTQYFGPGTRLTVL.

In DNA, the CDR3 is TGCGCCAGCACATGGAACACTGAAGCTTTCTTT. Translation gives CASTWNTEAFF. The rearrangement uses TRBV10-2 and TRBJ1-1; D is undetermined. Germline values: CDR1 WSHSY, CDR2 SAAADI. Deletions cut 7 bases from V and 1 base from J, with 4 bases between. The CDR3 sequence is 11 residues long.

This clone was counted once. This chain links TRBV6-5 with TRBJ2-1, with TRBD2 identical over 7 bases. This CDR3 is built from 15 residues. The V segment lost 6 bases and the J segment 0 bases; nucleotides outside the gene matches: 5. The germline CDR1 and CDR2 sequences are MNHEY and SVGAGI. Here the CDR3 DNA reads TGTGCCAGCAGCCCGGGACTACCCTCCTACAATGAGCAGTTCTTC. Protein product: CASSPGLPSYNEQFF.

The rearrangement links TRBV7-2 to TRBJ2-7; TRBD2 might be the D (6 bases). CDR1 is SGHTA and CDR2 is FQGNSA in the germline V gene. Trimming removed 0 bases from V and 0 bases from J, with 12 bases in between. There are 16 residues in the CDR3. The CDR3 is CASSLAAVAASYEQYF. CDR3 DNA sequence: TGTGCCAGCAGCTTAGCGGCTGTAGCGGCCTCCTACGAGCAGTACTTC. Full variable domain (outside the CDR3, taken from reference TRBV7-2 and TRBJ2-7): GAGVSQSPSNKVTEKGKDVELRCDPISGHTALYWYRQSLGQGLEFLIYFQGNSAPDKSGLPSDRFSAERTGGSVSTLTIQRTQQEDSAVYLCASSLAAVAASYEQYFGPGTRLTVT.

The rearrangement links TRBV11-2 to TRBJ2-7; D gene ambiguous. V shed 0 bases and J shed 1 base, with 7 bases lying between them. This CDR3 region has 14 residues. CDR1 and CDR2 from the germline V gene are SGHAT and FQNNGV. In DNA, the CDR3 is TGTGCCAGCAGCTTAGATGTCAATTCCTACGAGCAGTACTTC. Amino acid sequence: CASSLDVNSYEQYF. Drawing the rest from reference TRBV11-2 and TRBJ2-7, the complete variable domain is EAGVAQSPRYKIIEKRQSVAFWCNPISGHATLYWYQQILGQGPKLLIQFQNNGVVDDSQLPKDRFSAERLKGVDSTLKIQPAKLEDSAVYLCASSLDVNSYEQYFGPGTRLTVT.

The J gene is TRBJ1-1, the V gene TRBV7-2; 9 nucleotides align to TRBD1. Germline CDR1 reads SGHTA; CDR2 reads FQGNSA. The CDR3 contains 15 residues. V trimming: 5 bases; J trimming: 5 bases; junction bases outside the gene matches: 9. The CDR3 loop is CASSPIQGAWTEAFF. The CDR3 DNA follows: TGTGCCAGCAGCCCAATACAGGGGGCTTGGACTGAAGCTTTCTTT.

V and J are TRBV19 and TRBJ2-7, with TRBD1 identical over 9 bases. The trim removed 4 bases at V and 3 bases at J, leaving 4 bases unmatched. Germline values: CDR1 LNHDA, CDR2 SQIVND (reference sequence). This CDR3 has 14 residues. The CDR3 reads CASSNPGQGYEQYF. The CDR3 DNA is TGTGCCAGTAGTAACCCGGGACAGGGCTACGAGCAGTACTTC. The full variable domain, in which reference TRBV19 and TRBJ2-7 provide the parts outside the CDR3, is DGGITQSPKYLFRKEGQNVTLSCEQNLNHDAMYWYRQDPGQGLRLIYYSQIVNDFQKGDIAEGYSVSREKKESFPLTVTSAQKNPTAFYLCASSNPGQGYEQYFGPGTRLTVT.

The chain has TRBV20-1 and TRBJ1-2, with 9 bases fitting TRBD1. V gave up 3 bases and J gave up 4 bases; unmatched junction bases: 18. Per the germline V gene, CDR1 is DFQATT and CDR2 is SNEGSKA (reference sequence). This CDR3 has 18 amino acids. The chain's CDR3 is CSASWRRTGVDPSYGYTF. The CDR3 nucleotides read TGCAGTGCTAGTTGGCGCAGGACAGGGGTTGATCCCAGCTATGGCTACACCTTC.

The rearrangement links TRBV19 to TRBJ1-2, with a tentative D call TRBD1 (5 bases). This CDR3 contains 14 residues. V lost 5 bases and J lost 3, with 13 bases in between. Germline CDR1 is LNHDA and CDR2 is SQIVND (reference sequence). As DNA, the CDR3 is TGTGCCAGTAGTCCCTCGGGGGTTTACTATGGCTACACCTTC. Its protein is CASSPSGVYYGYTF.

This chain connects TRBV30 to TRBJ1-6; D unresolved. Germline CDR1 is GTSNPN and CDR2 is SVGIG (reference sequence). V was shortened by 0 bases and J by 6 bases, with 6 bases between the two germline ends. This CDR3 spans 13 amino acids. The CDR3 nucleotides read TGTGCCTGGAGTGTATCTGTTAATTCACCCCTCCACTTT. This codes for CAWSVSVNSPLHF.

The sample holds a few counts of this clone. This CDR3 reads CASSQDTGIYNEQFF. The CDR3 DNA follows: TGTGCCAGCAGCCAAGATACAGGGATTTACAATGAGCAGTTCTTC. V gene TRBV3-1 (or the pseudogene TRBV3-2) combines with J gene TRBJ2-1; perhaps TRBD1 as D (6 bases). Trimming left V 0 bases short and J 4 bases short, with 10 bases between. Germline V CDR1 and CDR2: LGHDT, YNNKEL (reference sequence). The CDR3 is 15 residues long.

The chain recombines TRBV5-1 with TRBJ2-1; TRBD1 matches at 9 bases. Germline V gene sequence: CDR1 SGHRS, CDR2 YFSETQ. V lost 7 bases and J lost 5; bases outside the gene matches: 10. The CDR3 is 15 residues long. CDR3 in amino acids: CASQPTGGLNNEQFF. CDR3 DNA sequence: TGCGCCAGCCAACCGACAGGGGGACTTAACAATGAGCAGTTCTTC.

The V call is TRBV6-6, the J call TRBJ2-5; 16 positions agree with TRBD2. Germline loops: CDR1 MNHNY, CDR2 SVGAGI (reference sequence). This CDR3 comprises 18 residues. Losses at the gene ends were 5 bases for V and 2 bases for J; bases not matched to a gene: 8. This CDR3 is CASSPGTSGGAGQETQYF. The DNA of the CDR3 is TGTGCCAGCAGTCCCGGGACTAGCGGGGGGGCGGGGCAAGAGACCCAGTACTTC.